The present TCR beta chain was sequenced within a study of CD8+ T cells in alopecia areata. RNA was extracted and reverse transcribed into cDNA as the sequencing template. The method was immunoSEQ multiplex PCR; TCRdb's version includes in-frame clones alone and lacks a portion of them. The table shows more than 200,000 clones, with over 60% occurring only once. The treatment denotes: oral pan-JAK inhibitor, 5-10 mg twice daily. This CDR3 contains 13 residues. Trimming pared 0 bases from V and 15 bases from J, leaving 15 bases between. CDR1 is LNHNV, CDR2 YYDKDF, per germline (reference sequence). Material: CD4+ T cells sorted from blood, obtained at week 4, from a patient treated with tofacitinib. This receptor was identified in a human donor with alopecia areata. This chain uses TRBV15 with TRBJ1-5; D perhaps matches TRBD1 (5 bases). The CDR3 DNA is TGTGCCACCAGCAGAGAGTTAGGGGCATTGGGGCATTTT. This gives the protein CATSRELGALGHF. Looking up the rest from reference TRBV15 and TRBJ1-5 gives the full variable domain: DAMVIQNPRYQVTQFGKPVTLSCSQTLNHNVMYWYQQKSSQAPKLLFHYYDKDFNNEADTPDNFQSRRPNTSFCFLDIRSPGLGDTAMYLCATSRELGALGHFGDGTRLSIL.